This TCR beta chain came from a study of CD8 T cells in ankylosing spondylitis. Study-level results: As reported, disease-linked clones showed significant enrichment in matched ankylosing spondylitis synovial fluid.

The V gene's germline CDR1 is LNHNV and CDR2 YYDKDF (reference sequence). V lost 0 bases to trimming and J lost 4 bases, with 9 bases between them. This CDR3 has 14 residues. 5'-RACE, quantitative and with molecular barcodes, yielded the TCR beta libraries. MiXCR was run by TCRdb on the 5' RACE reads, yielding one entry per CDR3 protein. The top ten clones hold roughly 7.3% of a sample with 250,000 to 350,000 distinct CDR3 sequences, 15% to 20% of them seen once. Concerning this clonotype: Its antigen remains unidentified.

The clonotype comes from a male donor with ankylosing spondylitis or in good health (not recorded which). This rearrangement joins TRBV15 to TRBJ2-5; D might be TRBD2 (5 bases). The specimen sequenced was blood, either unsorted or a sorted T cell fraction (not recorded which). DNA of the CDR3: TGTGCCACCAGCAGAGACGGGAAGGGAGAGACCCAGTACTTC. This sequence encodes CATSRDGKGETQYF.